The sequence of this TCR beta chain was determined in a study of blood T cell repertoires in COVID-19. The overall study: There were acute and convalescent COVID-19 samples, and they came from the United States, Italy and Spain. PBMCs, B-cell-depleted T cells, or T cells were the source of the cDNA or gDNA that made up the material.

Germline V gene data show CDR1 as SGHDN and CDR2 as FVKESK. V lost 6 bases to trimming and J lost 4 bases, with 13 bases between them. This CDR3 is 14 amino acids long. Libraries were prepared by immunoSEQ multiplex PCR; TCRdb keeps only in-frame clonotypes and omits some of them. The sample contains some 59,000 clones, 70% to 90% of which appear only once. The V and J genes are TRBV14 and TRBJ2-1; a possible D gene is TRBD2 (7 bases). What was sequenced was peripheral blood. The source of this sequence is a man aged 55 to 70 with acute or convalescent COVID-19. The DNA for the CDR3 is TGTGCCAGCAGAGGGGAGGGACAATACAATGAGCAGTTCTTC. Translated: CASRGEGQYNEQFF.